This passage covers 15 T cell receptor beta chains from one sample sequenced in a study of cytomegalovirus exposure and HLA in healthy donors. The PCR had 60 Vbeta and 13 Jbeta primers. TCRdb's table, derived via immunoSEQ multiplex PCR, lists solely in-frame clones and lacks some. The repertoire holds 200,000 or so clones, with around 64% as singletons. The specimen sequenced was PBMCs. All receptors come from a man aged 35 to 55 in good health and CMV-seropositive.

This clone was recorded only once. The chain combines TRBV6-5 with TRBJ2-1; weak D call: TRBD2 (6 bases). Per the germline V gene, CDR1 is MNHEY and CDR2 is SVGAGI. The V and J ends lost 0 bases and 11 bases respectively, with 8 bases between them. The CDR3 consists of 12 residues. The CDR3 sequence is CASSYSGGQQFF. CDR3 in DNA: TGTGCCAGCAGTTACTCGGGGGGACAGCAGTTCTTC.

This chain links TRBV29-1 with TRBJ1-1; D unresolved. CDR3 length: 13 residues. Trimming took off 7 bases at V and 0 bases at J, with 12 bases between the two ends. Germline loops: CDR1 SQVTM, CDR2 ANQGSEA. This CDR3 reads CSALPRVNTEAFF. CDR3 sequence (DNA): TGCAGCGCACTCCCAAGAGTGAACACTGAAGCTTTCTTT.

The rearrangement links TRBV5-1 to TRBJ2-7; a possible D gene is TRBD1 (5 bases). Germline V gene data show CDR1 as SGHRS and CDR2 as YFSETQ. Trimming took 4 bases from V and 6 from J, leaving 17 bases between them. This CDR3 has 14 amino acids. The CDR3 loop is CASSQRTPRGEQYF. The CDR3 nucleotides are TGCGCCAGCAGCCAAAGGACACCCCGTGGCGAGCAGTACTTC.

As DNA, the CDR3 is TGTGCCAGCAGCTTAGTGGGACAGGGCGGCTACGAGCAGTACTTC. Translation gives CASSLVGQGGYEQYF. V is TRBV7-9 and J is TRBJ2-5; 9 nucleotides agree with TRBD1. Matching the DNA end better, TRBJ2-7 makes the J call doubtful. There are 15 residues in the CDR3. Germline lookup yields CDR1 SEHNR and CDR2 FQNEAQ (reference sequence).

V and J are TRBV5-1 and TRBJ1-1; TRBD1 is a possible D gene (5 bases). V gave up 0 bases and J gave up 1 base, with 7 bases separating them. The CDR3 loop spans 14 amino acids. Germline V gene sequence: CDR1 SGHRS, CDR2 YFSETQ. The CDR3 spells CASSLEQANTEAFF. DNA for the CDR3: TGCGCCAGCAGCTTGGAACAGGCGAACACTGAAGCTTTCTTT.

The genes are TRBV21-1 and TRBJ1-5. TRBV21-1 is a listed pseudogene. There are 15 residues in the CDR3. In DNA, the CDR3 is TGTGCCAGCAGCAAATGGCGGGGAGGCAATCAGCCCCAGCATTTT. Its protein product is CASSKWRGGNQPQHF.

The chain is built from TRBV21-1 and TRBJ2-5; the table assigns TRBD1, which was not confirmed against the DNA. TRBV21-1 is deemed a pseudogene. The CDR3 is 14 residues long. CDR3 sequence reads: CASRTGGKGETQYF. The CDR3 bases are TGTGCCAGCAGAACAGGTGGGAAAGGAGAGACCCAGTACTTC.

The V and J genes are TRBV7-9 and TRBJ2-2, with D possibly TRBD2 on 5 matching bases. Trimming removed 7 bases from V and 7 bases from J, with 19 bases in between. The CDR3 sequence is 15 residues long. Germline-derived CDR1 and CDR2 are SEHNR and FQNEAQ (reference sequence). CDR3 sequence (DNA): TGTGCCAGCACCCCCTGGACTCCCGGTGACGGGGAGCTGTTTTTT. Translation: CASTPWTPGDGELFF.

This clone was counted between two and nine times. This chain joins TRBV7-9 and TRBJ2-2; D is possibly TRBD2 (5 bases). The CDR3 has 18 amino acids. The V end was cut by 7 bases, the J end by 2 bases, with 23 bases between. Germline lookup yields CDR1 SEHNR and CDR2 FQNEAQ (reference sequence). CDR3 sequence (DNA): TGTGCCAGCACTCGGCCCCCCACAACGGGGTATAACACCGGGGAGCTGTTTTTT. Encoded protein: CASTRPPTTGYNTGELFF.

V usage is TRBV28 and J usage is TRBJ2-3; 10 bases are a match to TRBD2. Germline V gene lookup returns CDR1 MDHEN and CDR2 SYDVKM. Trimming removed 5 bases from V and 5 bases from J; junction bases left unmatched: 7. The CDR3 is 15 residues long. The DNA for the CDR3 is TGTGCCAGCAGTCCAGCGGGGGGGCAAAGAGATACGCAGTATTTT. Residues: CASSPAGGQRDTQYF.

Worth noting for this clone: Other DNA sequences in the sample encode the same CDR3. This chain links TRBV15 with TRBJ1-2, with 9 bases aligning to TRBD1. Trimming at V came to 1 base and at J to 4 bases, leaving 16 bases not matched to a gene. The CDR3 sequence is 19 residues long. The germline gives CDR1 LNHNV, CDR2 YYDKDF (reference sequence). This CDR3 is CATSRVLLGQGVLSYGYTF. CDR3 in DNA: TGTGCCACCAGCAGAGTTCTTTTGGGACAGGGTGTGCTATCCTATGGCTACACCTTC.

By share, this clone ranks as medium-sized. This specimen includes other DNA sequences encoding the same CDR3. The rearrangement uses TRBV4-1 and TRBJ1-1; D might be TRBD1 (5 bases). The V and J ends lost 0 bases and 4 bases respectively, with 12 bases between them. The V gene's germline CDR1 is MGHRA and CDR2 YSYEKL. This CDR3 is 15 amino acids long. Written as DNA, the CDR3 is TGCGCCAGCAGCCAAGATCAAGGGACTGGCACTGAAGCTTTCTTT. It translates to CASSQDQGTGTEAFF.

This clone was seen a single time. This sequence joins TRBV7-9 and TRBJ1-4; D is unresolved. Trimming pared 4 bases from V and 4 bases from J, leaving 13 bases between. Germline V gene data show CDR1 as SEHNR and CDR2 as FQNEAQ (reference sequence). This CDR3 spans 15 amino acids. CDR3 sequence: CASSSREDGNEKLFF. Here the CDR3 DNA reads TGTGCCAGCAGCTCGCGGGAAGACGGTAATGAAAAACTGTTTTTT.

The chain's CDR3 is CASSLGGDPSGNTIYF. In DNA, the CDR3 is TGCGCCAGCAGCTTGGGGGGGGACCCCTCTGGAAACACCATATATTTT. The chain recombines TRBV5-1 with TRBJ1-3; D is perhaps TRBD1 (5 bases). The CDR3 is 16 amino acids. Germline V gene data show CDR1 as SGHRS and CDR2 as YFSETQ. The ends were cut back, 0 bases at V and 0 bases at J, with 10 bases in the middle. Variable domain in full (rest from reference TRBV5-1 and TRBJ1-3): KAGVTQTPRYLIKTRGQQVTLSCSPISGHRSVSWYQQTPGQGLQFLFEYFSETQRNKGNFPGRFSGRQFSNSRSEMNVSTLELGDSALYLCASSLGGDPSGNTIYFGEGSWLTVV.

The sample holds a few counts of this clone. The chain combines TRBV9 with TRBJ2-3; 10 bases are a match to TRBD2. V lost 4 bases, J lost 4 bases, and 6 bases stayed unmatched. The CDR3 extends over 15 amino acids. Germline V gene data show CDR1 as SGDLS and CDR2 as YYNGEE. The CDR3 nucleotides read TGTGCCAGCAGCCTTACTAGCGGGGTGGCAGATACGCAGTATTTT. Amino acids: CASSLTSGVADTQYF.